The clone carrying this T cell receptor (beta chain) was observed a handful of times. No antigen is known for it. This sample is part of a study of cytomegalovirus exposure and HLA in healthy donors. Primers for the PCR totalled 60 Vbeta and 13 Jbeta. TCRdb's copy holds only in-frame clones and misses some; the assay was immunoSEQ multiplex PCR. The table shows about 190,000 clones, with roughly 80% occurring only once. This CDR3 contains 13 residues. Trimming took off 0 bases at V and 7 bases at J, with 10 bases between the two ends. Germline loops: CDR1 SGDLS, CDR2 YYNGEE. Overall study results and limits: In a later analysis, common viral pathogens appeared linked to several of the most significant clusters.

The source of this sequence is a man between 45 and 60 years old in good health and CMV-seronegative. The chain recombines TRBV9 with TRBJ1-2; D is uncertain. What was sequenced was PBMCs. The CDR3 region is CASSVDAISGYTF. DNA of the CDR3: TGTGCCAGCAGCGTAGACGCAATTAGTGGCTACACCTTC.